The entry that follows covers one T cell receptor (beta chain) sequence. This receptor's antigen is unknown. No much larger clonotype is one base removed from it; base qualities were not supplied. This entry belongs to a study of cytotoxic CD8 clonotypes in ibrutinib-treated CLL (dated by TCRdb to the early 2020s). Background on the whole study: The cohort had about ten relapsed/refractory and some 15 treatment-naive patients; roughly 17 were IGHV unmutated. An average of roughly 250,000 productive templates and around 100,000 productive rearrangements was obtained per sample. Response samples were obtained after a median of roughly 13 months of treatment, with a range of roughly 6 to 36 months. Responses were partial in 24 patients and complete in 2; after median approximately 69 months follow-up, some 15 stayed in remission and roughly twelve progressed. Cryopreserved peripheral blood mononuclear cells were collected at three points: before therapy, at response, and at either sustained remission or disease progression. Longitudinal samples were available for about 30% of the roughly 86 trial participants. Overall study outcomes, separate from this receptor: Baseline clonality exceeded that of age-matched healthy donors and correlated strongly with circulating CD8+ T-cell counts. Clonality rose at ibrutinib response, remained stable during sustained remission, and dropped back toward baseline at progression. Lymph node repertoires were not examined, and the timing of sampling was not matched between patients in sustained remission and those whose disease progressed. Public clonotypes were rare and either contracted or stayed stable during treatment, and the rise in clonality at ibrutinib response reflected the expansion of private clonotypes.

For TCR beta library preparation, about 2 micrograms of genomic DNA were isolated from cryopreserved PBMCs. Longitudinal blood samples from CLL patients on ibrutinib monotherapy were analyzed using high-throughput TCR beta sequencing. The patients were enrolled in a single-center, open-label phase 2 trial of ibrutinib monotherapy. Each clonotype received, on average, about 10x coverage in deep resolution sequencing performed on a MiSeq, where the target depth lay between 1 in 1 million and 1 in 200,000 T cells. The immunoSEQ hsTCRB Kit was used to generate the TCR beta libraries. As for how the authors treated the data: Data were analyzed with ImmunoSEQ Data Assistant and ImmunoSEQ Analyzer, with V, D and J genes assigned per IMGT definitions. Clonality, with values ranging from 0 to 1, was calculated as one minus the normalized Shannon entropy of productive rearrangement frequencies. Public clonotype analysis was restricted to overrepresented clonotypes comprising at least 0.05% of each patient's repertoire. About a dozen age-matched healthy donor repertoires from immuneACCESS served as clonality controls. TCRdb took this table from immuneACCESS and kept in-frame rearrangements with V and J called. Such tables lack part of the clones; where checked against another copy, unresolved V genes explain under half of the gap, and the rest is unexplained. V and J calls and clone size follow that table, whereas D and trimming were derived from the DNA. Recorded for this sample are around 310,000 clones; roughly 85% of them occurred a single time. The top ten clonotypes cover over 5% of the sample.

From cysteine to phenylalanine, the CDR3 is 14 amino acids long. Of the read, only the CDR3 DNA is kept; its 42 bases are in frame from base 1. The germline V and J ends show losses of 4 bases and 1 base respectively, and no gene match explains 4 bases of the junction. The germline V gene specifies SQVTM as CDR1 and ANQGSEA as CDR2. The sequenced sample was PBMCs, obtained before ibrutinib treatment. In this chain, TRBV29-1 is recombined with TRBJ1-1; 9 middle bases align to TRBD1. The origin of this receptor is a human donor with chronic lymphocytic leukemia. The CDR3: CSVAQGARNTEAFF. In nucleotides, the sequence is TGCAGCGTTGCACAGGGGGCTCGGAACACTGAAGCTTTCTTT.